This T cell receptor (beta chain) appears in the sequencing data of a study of blood T cell repertoires in COVID-19. TCRdb's table, derived via immunoSEQ multiplex PCR, lists solely in-frame clones and lacks some. Found here are around 400,000 clones, over 80% of them singletons; the top ten hold approximately 4.7%. The specimen was PBMCs or T cells enriched from blood (not recorded which). This sequence was found in a woman aged 50 to 60 who had recovered from COVID-19.

The CDR3 spells CASHGSVGAGQNQPQHF. The CDR3 nucleotides are TGTGCCAGCCATGGATCCGTGGGGGCGGGACAGAATCAGCCCCAGCATTTT. The chain employs TRBV28 and TRBJ1-5; 7 bases agree with TRBD1. The ends lost 8 bases at V and 4 bases at J; junction bases unmatched: 17. The CDR3 contains 17 residues. Germline V gene data show CDR1 as MDHEN and CDR2 as SYDVKM.